This T cell receptor beta chain was observed in a study of T cell repertoires in ileal Crohn's disease. The wider study: Every patient was operated on for stricturing (roughly 60%) or penetrating (39%) complications. Study-wide points: Within the first postoperative year, endoscopy came at median approximately 6.9 months. Compared with CD4 T cells, sorted CD8 cells carried more expanded clones.

Stated time point: neoterminal ileum biopsy at postoperative endoscopy, about 6 months after surgery. With respect to this clone: Its antigen is unknown.

The CDR3 totals 14 residues. Trimming took 0 bases from V and 6 from J; bases not matched to a gene: 5. CDR1 SGHDT and CDR2 YYEEEE come from the germline V gene. Profiled with immunoSEQ multiplex PCR; TCRdb holds only in-frame clones, not every one. The table lists tens of thousands of clones, approximately 91% of them singletons. The V gene is TRBV5-6, the J gene TRBJ1-1; TRBD1 matches 7 bases. The receptor was isolated from an adult with Crohn's disease. The sequenced sample consisted of ileal tissue. The CDR3, as DNA: TGTGCCAGCAGCTTGGGGACAGGTAGTCCTGAAGCTTTCTTT. Translation gives CASSLGTGSPEAFF.